The source of this T cell receptor beta chain is a study of T cell repertoires in cytomegalovirus infection. The CDR3 is 20 amino acids. CDR1 SNHLY and CDR2 FYNNEI come from the germline V gene. V shed 3 bases and J shed 0 bases, with 25 bases lying between them. A word on this clonotype: Its antigen is still unknown.

MiXCR was run by TCRdb on the reads, yielding one entry per CDR3 protein. The data contain 900,000 to 950,000 distinct CDR3 sequences, roughly a third of them seen just once; the ten biggest clones take up over 10%. This receptor was identified in a human donor in good health (CMV status not recorded). Some clones in this sample may be carry-over from other donors' samples. Sequenced material: cultured CD8+ T cells from PBMCs, taken from culture after CMV antigen stimulation. The V and J genes are TRBV2 and TRBJ2-3, with D possibly matching TRBD2 (5 bases). Here the CDR3 DNA reads TGTGCCAGCAGTGACCCCCACGGAATGAAGGAGGCAACTAGCACAGATACGCAGTATTTT. Protein product: CASSDPHGMKEATSTDTQYF.